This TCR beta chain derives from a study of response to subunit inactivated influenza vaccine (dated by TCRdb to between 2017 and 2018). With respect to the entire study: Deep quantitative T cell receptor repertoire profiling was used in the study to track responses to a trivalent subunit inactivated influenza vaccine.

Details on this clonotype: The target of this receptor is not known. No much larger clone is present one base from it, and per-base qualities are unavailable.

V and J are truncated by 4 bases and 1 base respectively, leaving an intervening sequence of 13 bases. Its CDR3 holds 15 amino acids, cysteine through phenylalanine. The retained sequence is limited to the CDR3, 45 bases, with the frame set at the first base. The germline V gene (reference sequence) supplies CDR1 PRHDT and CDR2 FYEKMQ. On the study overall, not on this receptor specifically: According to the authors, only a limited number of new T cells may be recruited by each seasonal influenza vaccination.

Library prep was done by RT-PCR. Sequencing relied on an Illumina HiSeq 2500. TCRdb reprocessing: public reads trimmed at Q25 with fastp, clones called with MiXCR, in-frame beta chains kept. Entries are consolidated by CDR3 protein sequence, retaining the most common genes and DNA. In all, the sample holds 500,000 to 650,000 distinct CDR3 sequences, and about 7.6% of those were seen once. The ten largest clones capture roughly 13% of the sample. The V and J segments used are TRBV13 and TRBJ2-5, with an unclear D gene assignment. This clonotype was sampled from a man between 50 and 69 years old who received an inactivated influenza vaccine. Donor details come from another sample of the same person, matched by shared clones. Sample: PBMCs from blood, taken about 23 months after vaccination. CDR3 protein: CASSYLRLPQETQYF. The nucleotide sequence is TGTGCCAGCAGCTACTTGCGGCTTCCCCAAGAGACCCAGTACTTC.